The 30 T cell receptor beta chains in this list originate from one sample, sequenced in a study of T cell repertoires in cytomegalovirus infection. No antigens are known for them. TCRdb redid the calling of the reads with MiXCR, one entry per CDR3 protein. Of roughly 920,000 distinct CDR3 sequences in the sample, roughly 30% are singletons; the top ten hold around 15%. Source: cultured CD8+ T cells from PBMCs, taken from culture after CMV antigen stimulation. The receptors come from a human donor in good health (CMV status not recorded). Some clones in this sample may be carry-over from other donors' samples.

This sequence joins TRBV27 and TRBJ2-1; possibly TRBD1 or TRBD2 for D (5 bases each). The germline V and J ends were trimmed by 7 bases and 0 bases, with 10 bases remaining between them. The CDR3 length is 14 residues. The germline V gene has CDR1 MNHEY and CDR2 SMNVEV (reference sequence). The CDR3 region is CASTWDGSYNEQFF. CDR3 in DNA: TGTGCCAGCACCTGGGACGGCTCCTACAATGAGCAGTTCTTC.

This clonotype showed up many times. The chain uses TRBV7-8 and TRBJ2-1; 9 bases align to TRBD2. Germline V gives CDR1 SGHVS, CDR2 FQNEAQ. This CDR3 spans 17 amino acids. V lost 1 base, J lost 5 bases, and 9 bases stayed unmatched. The CDR3 nucleotides are TGTGCCAGCAGCTTAGGTTTGCGGGGGGGTATTAACAATGAGCAGTTCTTC. Its translation: CASSLGLRGGINNEQFF.

This clonotype was seen repeatedly, ten times or more. A read error may account for a junction end that differs from germline. The chain couples TRBV5-1 to TRBJ2-3, with D hard to call. The CDR3 totals 14 residues. CDR1 is SGHRS and CDR2 is YFSETQ in the germline V gene. The CDR3 loop is CASSLAVGTDTQYF. CDR3 bases: TGTGCCAGCAGCTTAGCTGTGGGCACAGATACGCAGTATTTT.

This clonotype has just a few counts. The chain has TRBV19 and TRBJ1-5; D is perhaps TRBD1 (5 bases). Per the germline V gene, CDR1 is LNHDA and CDR2 is SQIVND (reference sequence). The ends were cut back, 1 base at V and 3 bases at J, with 10 bases in the middle. This CDR3 is built from 15 residues. The DNA for the CDR3 is TGTGCCAGTAGTATAGGAGGGGCCGACAATCAGCCCCAGCATTTT. Protein sequence: CASSIGGADNQPQHF.

In its sample, this clonotype was seen many times. This sequence joins TRBV7-2 and TRBJ1-2; 8 bases map to TRBD1. Per the germline V gene, CDR1 is SGHTA and CDR2 is FQGNSA. This CDR3 region has 15 residues. V lost 0 bases to trimming and J lost 7 bases; unmatched junction nucleotides: 7. The CDR3 is CASSLAPGGGPGYTF. CDR3 bases: TGTGCCAGCAGCTTAGCCCCAGGGGGCGGTCCTGGCTACACCTTC.

This clonotype was counted only a few times. An end of the junction differs from the germline gene, which may be a read error. This chain links TRBV7-9 with TRBJ1-5, with 7 bases fitting TRBD1. The germline V gene encodes CDR1 SEHNR and CDR2 FQNEAQ (reference sequence). The CDR3 consists of 16 residues. Here the CDR3 reads CASSRDPGGSDQPQHF. CDR3 nucleotides: TGTGCCAGCAGCCGGGACCCAGGGGGTAGCGATCAGCCCCAGCATTTT.

V usage is TRBV5-1 and J usage is TRBJ1-1; D unresolved. Germline assignment: CDR1 SGHRS and CDR2 YFSETQ. There are 12 residues in the CDR3. V lost 7 bases and J 1 base, leaving 8 bases between the germline ends. The CDR3 region has the DNA TGCGCCAGCCGGCAGCGGAACACTGAAGCTTTCTTT. It specifies CASRQRNTEAFF.

This clonotype was detected only once. The rearrangement joins TRBV4-2 to TRBJ2-3; D ambiguous. V was clipped by 0 bases and J by 7 bases, with 8 bases between them. Germline V gene sequence: CDR1 LGHNA, CDR2 YNFKEQ. The length of the CDR3 is 13 residues. The CDR3 DNA reads as TGTGCCAGCAGCCAAGATAGGAGCAATACGCAGTATTTT. Translating gives CASSQDRSNTQYF.

The chain is built from TRBV27 and TRBJ1-2; D not resolved. CDR1 and CDR2 (germline): MNHEY, SMNVEV (reference sequence). V was cut by 3 bases and J by 1 base, with 9 bases left in between. The CDR3 totals 14 residues. The CDR3 DNA reads as TGTGCCAGCAGTTTTTCGGGAGATAACTATGGCTACACCTTC. This codes for CASSFSGDNYGYTF.

This clonotype was counted a few times. This sequence joins TRBV20-1 and TRBJ1-1; TRBD1 might be the D (6 bases). The CDR3 is 14 residues long. Trimming cost V 5 bases and J 1 base, with 14 bases left between them. Germline CDR1 is DFQATT and CDR2 is SNEGSKA (reference sequence). CDR3 nucleotide sequence: TGCAGTGCTCGGGGGGGAGGGGGGAACACTGAAGCTTTCTTT. Translated, it gives CSARGGGGNTEAFF.

There are a few counts of this clonotype. V and J are TRBV7-9 and TRBJ2-1; TRBD1 aligns across 7 bases. Trimming took 1 base from V and 9 from J; bases not matched to a gene: 9. The CDR3 spans 15 residues. Per the germline V gene, CDR1 is SEHNR and CDR2 is FQNEAQ (reference sequence). As DNA, the CDR3 is TGTGCCAGCAGCTTAGAAGTGAGAGGGGGCACTGAGCAGTTCTTC. Translating it yields CASSLEVRGGTEQFF.

V and J are TRBV12-3 or TRBV12-4 and TRBJ2-3; D gene unclear. CDR3 size: 11 residues. V lost 5 bases, J lost 4 bases, and 4 bases lay in between. The CDR3 bases are TGTGCCAGCAGTAACGCAGATACGCAGTATTTT. Its translation is CASSNADTQYF.

The rearrangement joins TRBV7-9 to TRBJ1-4, with 7 bases fitting TRBD1. From germline, CDR1 is SEHNR and CDR2 FQNEAQ (reference sequence). The trim removed 5 bases at V and 7 bases at J, leaving 13 bases unmatched. The CDR3 runs 16 residues. CDR3 nucleotides: TGTGCCAGCAGCACCACTGGACAGGAACGGGGTGAAAAACTGTTTTTT. It yields the protein CASSTTGQERGEKLFF.

CDR3 residues: CSAPGTTQETQYF. As DNA, the CDR3 is TGCAGTGCCCCCGGGACGACCCAAGAGACCCAGTACTTC. The chain carries TRBV20-1 and TRBJ2-5; the D call may be TRBD1 or TRBD2 (5 bases each). The CDR3 has 13 amino acids. V lost 6 bases and J 1 base, leaving 12 bases between the germline ends. Germline-derived CDR1 and CDR2 are DFQATT and SNEGSKA (reference sequence).

This clonotype was counted a few times. The chain employs TRBV5-4 and TRBJ2-1; no reliable D call. The CDR3 runs 13 residues. V lost 3 bases, J lost 10 bases, and 14 bases lay in between. In germline, CDR1 is SGHNT, CDR2 YYREEE (reference sequence). The chain's CDR3 is CASSSSNDREQFF. The CDR3 bases are TGTGCCAGCAGCTCCTCTAACGATCGAGAGCAGTTCTTC.

This clonotype was seen more than once but under ten times. The CDR3 DNA sequence: TGTGCCAGCAGTTACTGGGTCCCGGGACAGGGGCAAACCTACAATGAGCAGTTCTTC. Amino acids: CASSYWVPGQGQTYNEQFF. The chain links TRBV6-5 to TRBJ2-1, with TRBD1 matching over 10 bases. CDR3 length: 19 residues. Germline lookup yields CDR1 MNHEY and CDR2 SVGAGI. Trimming cost V 1 base and J 2 bases; bases outside gene matches: 11.

This chain links TRBV4-1 with TRBJ2-1; D possibly corresponds to TRBD1 (5 bases). CDR1 and CDR2 (germline): MGHRA, YSYEKL. The CDR3 is 16 amino acids. V was cut by 0 bases and J by 6 bases, with 15 bases left in between. The CDR3 DNA sequence: TGCGCCAGCAGCCAAGAGCTAGGAGCAGGGTCCAATGAGCAGTTCTTC. Encoded protein: CASSQELGAGSNEQFF.

The chain uses TRBV27 and TRBJ2-1; 9 nucleotides align to TRBD2. J gave up 7 bases and V 7 bases, and 8 bases lay outside the gene matches. Germline CDR1 and CDR2: MNHEY and SMNVEV (reference sequence). This CDR3 region has 14 residues. This CDR3 reads CASNEAGGGNEQFF. The CDR3 bases are TGTGCCAGCAATGAAGCGGGGGGCGGGAATGAGCAGTTCTTC.

This clonotype was seen more than once but under ten times. This chain joins TRBV28 and TRBJ2-1, with D possibly matching TRBD1 (5 bases). The CDR3 spans 13 residues. Germline CDR1 MDHEN, CDR2 SYDVKM. Trimming left V 5 bases short and J 8 bases short, with 13 bases between. The CDR3 coding sequence is TGTGCCAGCAGTATCGCAGGGCAGGATGAGCAGTTCTTC. Protein product: CASSIAGQDEQFF.

This clonotype turned up a few times. The V gene is TRBV28, the J gene TRBJ2-5, with D perhaps given as TRBD1 or TRBD2 (5 bases each). In germline, CDR1 is MDHEN, CDR2 SYDVKM. V was clipped by 6 bases and J by 5 bases, with 19 bases between them. The CDR3 consists of 15 residues. CDR3 in DNA: TGTGCCAGCAGGGGCACCCCAGGGAGAGTGGAGACCCAGTACTTC. It codes for CASRGTPGRVETQYF.

This clonotype was observed at least ten times. The chain combines TRBV7-6 with TRBJ2-1; D perhaps matches TRBD1 (6 bases). Trimming left V 5 bases short and J 3 bases short, with 14 bases between. The CDR3 loop spans 15 amino acids. CDR1 and CDR2 from the germline V gene are SGHVS and FNYEAQ. In DNA form, the CDR3 reads TGTGCCAGCAGCCCACAGGGCTCTAGCTACAATGAGCAGTTCTTC. Residues: CASSPQGSSYNEQFF.

The rearrangement joins TRBV28 to TRBJ1-3; the match to TRBD1 covers 7 bases. Germline V gives CDR1 MDHEN, CDR2 SYDVKM. V dropped 6 bases and J dropped 0; count of bases not matched to a gene: 8. This CDR3 is built from 16 residues. The CDR3 reads CASSLGQTLSGNTIYF. In nucleotides, the CDR3 is TGTGCCAGCAGCCTGGGACAGACCCTCTCTGGAAACACCATATATTTT.

V usage is TRBV10-3 and J usage is TRBJ1-5; 9 bases map to TRBD1. This CDR3 is built from 16 residues. The V segment lost 0 bases and the J segment 5 bases; nucleotides outside the gene matches: 5. Germline V gives CDR1 ENHRY, CDR2 SYGVKD. CDR3 sequence reads: CAISESTGGLDQPQHF. In DNA form, the CDR3 reads TGTGCCATCAGTGAGTCTACAGGGGGCCTGGATCAGCCCCAGCATTTT.

This clonotype was seen ten or more times. The J gene is TRBJ2-1, the V gene TRBV7-2; D is unclear. V lost 0 bases and J lost 3, with 15 bases in between. This CDR3 region has 17 residues. Germline V gives CDR1 SGHTA, CDR2 FQGNSA. The DNA of the CDR3 is TGTGCCAGCAGCTTAGCGAAGGCTCCCGCCGACTACAATGAGCAGTTCTTC. Translating it yields CASSLAKAPADYNEQFF.

The chain recombines TRBV10-3 with TRBJ2-3; 12 nucleotides align to TRBD2. The CDR3 sequence is 17 residues long. Looked up from germline, CDR1 is ENHRY and CDR2 is SYGVKD. The ends lost 3 bases at V and 2 bases at J; junction bases unmatched: 6. Here the CDR3 reads CAISDLRTSGVTDTQYF. CDR3 DNA sequence: TGTGCCATCAGTGACCTTCGGACTAGCGGGGTCACAGATACGCAGTATTTT.

The rearrangement uses TRBV7-8 and TRBJ2-5, with TRBD2 matching over 9 bases. This CDR3 has 16 residues. The V gene end was trimmed by 5 bases and the J gene end by 0 bases; junction bases not matched to a gene: 7. In germline, CDR1 is SGHVS, CDR2 FQNEAQ. This chain's CDR3 is CASSGRLADNQETQYF. The CDR3 DNA reads TGTGCCAGCAGCGGTCGACTAGCGGATAACCAAGAGACCCAGTACTTC.

In this sample, this clonotype turned up a few times. Here the CDR3 DNA reads TGTGCCAGCAGCTTGACAGGGATGGCTTTCTTT. Translating gives CASSLTGMAFF. The chain links TRBV11-1 to TRBJ1-1, with 7 bases matching TRBD1. CDR3 length: 11 amino acids. Germline V lookup: CDR1 SGHAT, CDR2 FQDESV (reference sequence). With V trimmed by 3 bases and J by 11 bases, 3 bases remained unmatched.

The chain is built from TRBV12-3 or TRBV12-4 and TRBJ2-5; no firm D call. This CDR3 spans 12 amino acids. V was trimmed by 8 bases and J by 5 bases, leaving 12 bases between them. CDR3 DNA: TGTGCCAGCCTTAGAGATCTGGAGACCCAGTACTTC. This gives the protein CASLRDLETQYF.

This sequence joins TRBV10-3 and TRBJ2-3; 8 positions match TRBD2. V trimming: 6 bases; J trimming: 0 bases; junction bases outside the gene matches: 11. The germline V gene encodes CDR1 ENHRY and CDR2 SYGVKD. The CDR3 runs 17 residues. The CDR3 protein is CAIRITLAGTSTDTQYF. The CDR3 bases are TGTGCCATCAGGATCACCTTAGCGGGGACTAGCACAGATACGCAGTATTTT.

This chain joins TRBV27 and TRBJ2-3; 9 bases map to TRBD2. Germline assignment: CDR1 MNHEY and CDR2 SMNVEV (reference sequence). The length of the CDR3 is 15 residues. Germline trimming cut 5 bases from V and 3 bases from J; bases unmatched to any gene: 6. The DNA of the CDR3 is TGTGCCAGCAGTCCCCTCGGACTAGCGACAGATACGCAGTATTTT. This codes for CASSPLGLATDTQYF.